This T cell receptor (beta chain) was captured in a study of Graves' ophthalmopathy and Graves' hyperthyroidism. This CDR3 contains 15 residues. V was pared by 0 bases and J by 7 bases, with 16 bases between. CDR1 is MNHEY, CDR2 SVGEGT, per germline. RNA transcripts provided the template for amplifying TCR beta CDR3 regions. First-round RT-PCR employed HTBI primers, with a second-round multiplex PCR after it. TCRdb itself ran the multiplex PCR reads through MiXCR, one entry per CDR3 protein. Among some 370,000 distinct CDR3 sequences, approximately 18% were seen once, and the ten largest hold roughly 2.3%. Diagnosis was based on clinical symptoms, serum thyroxine, TRAb, thyroid ultrasound and orbital computed tomography. There are many counts of this clonotype.

The rearrangement uses TRBV6-2 or TRBV6-3 and TRBJ2-7; D could derive from TRBD1 or TRBD2 (5 bases each). The specimen was peripheral blood. This receptor was obtained from an adult woman with stable Graves' hyperthyroidism. CDR3 loop: CASSYSWQGTGEQYF. Here the CDR3 DNA reads TGTGCCAGCAGTTACTCGTGGCAGGGTACGGGAGAGCAGTACTTC.